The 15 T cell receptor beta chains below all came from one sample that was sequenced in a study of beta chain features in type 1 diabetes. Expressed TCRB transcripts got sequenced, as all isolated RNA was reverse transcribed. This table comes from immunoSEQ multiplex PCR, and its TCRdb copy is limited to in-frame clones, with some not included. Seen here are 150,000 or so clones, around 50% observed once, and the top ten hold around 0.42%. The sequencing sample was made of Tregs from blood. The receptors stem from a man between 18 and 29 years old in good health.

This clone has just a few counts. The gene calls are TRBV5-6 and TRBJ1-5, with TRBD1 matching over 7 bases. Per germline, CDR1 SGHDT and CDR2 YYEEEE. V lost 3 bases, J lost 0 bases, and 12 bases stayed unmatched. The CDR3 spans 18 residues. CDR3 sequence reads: CASSSPRTGIYSNQPQHF. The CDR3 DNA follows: TGTGCCAGCAGCTCGCCCCGGACAGGCATCTATAGCAATCAGCCCCAGCATTTT.

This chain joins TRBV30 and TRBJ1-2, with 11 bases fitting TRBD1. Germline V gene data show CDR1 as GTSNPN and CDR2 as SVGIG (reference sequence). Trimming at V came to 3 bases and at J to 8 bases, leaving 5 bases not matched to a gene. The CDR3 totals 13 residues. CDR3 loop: CAWSRTGGFGYTF. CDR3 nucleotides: TGTGCCTGGAGCCGGACAGGGGGCTTCGGCTACACCTTC.

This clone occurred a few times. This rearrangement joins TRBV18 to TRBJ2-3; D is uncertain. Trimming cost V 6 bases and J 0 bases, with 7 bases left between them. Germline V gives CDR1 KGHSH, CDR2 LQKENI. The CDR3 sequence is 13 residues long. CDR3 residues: CASSAMSTDTQYF. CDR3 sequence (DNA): TGTGCCAGCTCGGCAATGAGCACAGATACGCAGTATTTT.

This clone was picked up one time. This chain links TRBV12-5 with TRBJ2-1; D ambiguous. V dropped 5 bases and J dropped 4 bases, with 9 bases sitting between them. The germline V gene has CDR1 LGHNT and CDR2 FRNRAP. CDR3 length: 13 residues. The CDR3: CASGINQYNEQFF. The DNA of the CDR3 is TGTGCTAGTGGTATCAACCAGTACAATGAGCAGTTCTTC. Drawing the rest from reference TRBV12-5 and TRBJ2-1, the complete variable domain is DARVTQTPRHKVTEMGQEVTMRCQPILGHNTVFWYRQTMMQGLELLAYFRNRAPLDDSGMPKDRFSAEMPDATLATLKIQPSEPRDSAVYFCASGINQYNEQFFGPGTRLTVL.

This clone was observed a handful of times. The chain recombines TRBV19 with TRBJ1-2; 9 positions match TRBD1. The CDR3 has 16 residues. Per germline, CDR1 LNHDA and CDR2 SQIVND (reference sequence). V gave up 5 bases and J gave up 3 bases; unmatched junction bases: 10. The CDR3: CASSFYRGRHDYGYTF. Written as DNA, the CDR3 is TGTGCCAGTAGTTTCTACAGGGGGCGCCACGACTATGGCTACACCTTC.

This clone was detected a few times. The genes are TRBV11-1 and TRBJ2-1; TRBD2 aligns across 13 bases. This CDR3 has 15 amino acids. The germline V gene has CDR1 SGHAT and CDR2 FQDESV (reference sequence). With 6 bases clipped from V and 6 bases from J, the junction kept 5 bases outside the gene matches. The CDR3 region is CASRLTSGRANEQFF. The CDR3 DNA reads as TGTGCCAGCAGACTTACTAGCGGGAGGGCCAATGAGCAGTTCTTC.

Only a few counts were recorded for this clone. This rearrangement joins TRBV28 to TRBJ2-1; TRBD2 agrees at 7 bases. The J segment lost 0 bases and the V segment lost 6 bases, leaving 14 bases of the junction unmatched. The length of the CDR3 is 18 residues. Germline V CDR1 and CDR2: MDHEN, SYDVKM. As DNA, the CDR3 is TGTGCCAGCAGGGCCATTGGCGGGAGCCTTTTCTCCTACAATGAGCAGTTCTTC. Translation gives CASRAIGGSLFSYNEQFF.

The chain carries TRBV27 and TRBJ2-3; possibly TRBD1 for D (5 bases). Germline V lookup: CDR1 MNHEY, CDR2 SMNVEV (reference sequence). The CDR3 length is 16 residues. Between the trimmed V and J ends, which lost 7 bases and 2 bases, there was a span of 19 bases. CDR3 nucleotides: TGTGCCAGCAAAAATGACTGGGGCTTCTTCACAGATACGCAGTATTTT. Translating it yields CASKNDWGFFTDTQYF.

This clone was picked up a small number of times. The CDR3 reads CASSQGPGANQPQHF. As DNA, the CDR3 is TGCGCCAGCAGCCAAGGGCCAGGGGCCAATCAGCCCCAGCATTTT. V usage is TRBV4-3 and J usage is TRBJ1-5, with D possibly TRBD1 on 6 matching bases. The V and J ends lost 1 base and 3 bases respectively, with 10 bases between them. CDR3 length equals 15 residues. Germline V gives CDR1 LGHNA, CDR2 YSLEER.

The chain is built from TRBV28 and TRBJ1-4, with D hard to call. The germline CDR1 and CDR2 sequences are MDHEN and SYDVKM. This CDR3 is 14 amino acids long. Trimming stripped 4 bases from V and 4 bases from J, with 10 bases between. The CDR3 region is CASSSVPINEKLFF. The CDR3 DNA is TGTGCCAGCAGTTCGGTACCGATTAATGAAAAACTGTTTTTT.

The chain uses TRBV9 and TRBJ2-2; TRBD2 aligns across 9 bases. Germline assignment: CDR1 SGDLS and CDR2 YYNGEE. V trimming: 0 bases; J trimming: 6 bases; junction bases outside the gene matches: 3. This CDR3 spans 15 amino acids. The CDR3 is CASSVGGTSPGELFF. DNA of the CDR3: TGTGCCAGCAGCGTAGGCGGGACTAGCCCCGGGGAGCTGTTTTTT. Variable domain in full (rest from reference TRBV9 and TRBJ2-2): DSGVTQTPKHLITATGQRVTLRCSPRSGDLSVYWYQQSLDQGLQFLIQYYNGEERAKGNILERFSAQQFPDLHSELNLSSLELGDSALYFCASSVGGTSPGELFFGEGSRLTVL.

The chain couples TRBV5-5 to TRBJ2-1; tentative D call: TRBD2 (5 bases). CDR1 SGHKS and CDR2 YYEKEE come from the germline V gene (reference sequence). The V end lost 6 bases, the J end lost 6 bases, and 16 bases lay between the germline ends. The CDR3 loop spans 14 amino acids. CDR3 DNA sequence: TGTGCCAGCACCCTTCTCCCCGAGGGCAATGAGCAGTTCTTC. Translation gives CASTLLPEGNEQFF.

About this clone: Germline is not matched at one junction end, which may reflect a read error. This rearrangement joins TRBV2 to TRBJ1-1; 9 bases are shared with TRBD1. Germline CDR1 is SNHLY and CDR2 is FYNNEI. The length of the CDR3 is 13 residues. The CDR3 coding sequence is TGTACCAGGAGGGACAGGGTTGGAACTGAAGCTTTCTTT. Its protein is CTRRDRVGTEAFF. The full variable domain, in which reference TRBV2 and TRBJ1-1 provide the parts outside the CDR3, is EPEVTQTPSHQVTQMGQEVILRCVPISNHLYFYWYRQILGQKVEFLVSFYNNEISEKSEIFDDQFSVERPDGSNFTLKIRSTKLEDSAMYFCTRRDRVGTEAFFGQGTRLTVV.

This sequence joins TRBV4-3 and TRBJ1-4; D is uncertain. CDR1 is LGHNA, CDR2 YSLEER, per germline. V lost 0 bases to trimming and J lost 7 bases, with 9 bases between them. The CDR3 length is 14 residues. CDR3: CASSQDRRIEKLFF. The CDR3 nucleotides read TGCGCCAGCAGCCAAGATCGGAGGATTGAAAAACTGTTTTTT.

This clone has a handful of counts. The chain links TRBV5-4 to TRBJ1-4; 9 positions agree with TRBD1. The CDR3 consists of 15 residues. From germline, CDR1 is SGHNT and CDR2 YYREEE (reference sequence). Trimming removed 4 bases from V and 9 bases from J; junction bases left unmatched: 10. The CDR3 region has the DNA TGTGCCAGCAGCGCACCCGAACAGGGGGCGCAAAAACTGTTTTTT. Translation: CASSAPEQGAQKLFF.